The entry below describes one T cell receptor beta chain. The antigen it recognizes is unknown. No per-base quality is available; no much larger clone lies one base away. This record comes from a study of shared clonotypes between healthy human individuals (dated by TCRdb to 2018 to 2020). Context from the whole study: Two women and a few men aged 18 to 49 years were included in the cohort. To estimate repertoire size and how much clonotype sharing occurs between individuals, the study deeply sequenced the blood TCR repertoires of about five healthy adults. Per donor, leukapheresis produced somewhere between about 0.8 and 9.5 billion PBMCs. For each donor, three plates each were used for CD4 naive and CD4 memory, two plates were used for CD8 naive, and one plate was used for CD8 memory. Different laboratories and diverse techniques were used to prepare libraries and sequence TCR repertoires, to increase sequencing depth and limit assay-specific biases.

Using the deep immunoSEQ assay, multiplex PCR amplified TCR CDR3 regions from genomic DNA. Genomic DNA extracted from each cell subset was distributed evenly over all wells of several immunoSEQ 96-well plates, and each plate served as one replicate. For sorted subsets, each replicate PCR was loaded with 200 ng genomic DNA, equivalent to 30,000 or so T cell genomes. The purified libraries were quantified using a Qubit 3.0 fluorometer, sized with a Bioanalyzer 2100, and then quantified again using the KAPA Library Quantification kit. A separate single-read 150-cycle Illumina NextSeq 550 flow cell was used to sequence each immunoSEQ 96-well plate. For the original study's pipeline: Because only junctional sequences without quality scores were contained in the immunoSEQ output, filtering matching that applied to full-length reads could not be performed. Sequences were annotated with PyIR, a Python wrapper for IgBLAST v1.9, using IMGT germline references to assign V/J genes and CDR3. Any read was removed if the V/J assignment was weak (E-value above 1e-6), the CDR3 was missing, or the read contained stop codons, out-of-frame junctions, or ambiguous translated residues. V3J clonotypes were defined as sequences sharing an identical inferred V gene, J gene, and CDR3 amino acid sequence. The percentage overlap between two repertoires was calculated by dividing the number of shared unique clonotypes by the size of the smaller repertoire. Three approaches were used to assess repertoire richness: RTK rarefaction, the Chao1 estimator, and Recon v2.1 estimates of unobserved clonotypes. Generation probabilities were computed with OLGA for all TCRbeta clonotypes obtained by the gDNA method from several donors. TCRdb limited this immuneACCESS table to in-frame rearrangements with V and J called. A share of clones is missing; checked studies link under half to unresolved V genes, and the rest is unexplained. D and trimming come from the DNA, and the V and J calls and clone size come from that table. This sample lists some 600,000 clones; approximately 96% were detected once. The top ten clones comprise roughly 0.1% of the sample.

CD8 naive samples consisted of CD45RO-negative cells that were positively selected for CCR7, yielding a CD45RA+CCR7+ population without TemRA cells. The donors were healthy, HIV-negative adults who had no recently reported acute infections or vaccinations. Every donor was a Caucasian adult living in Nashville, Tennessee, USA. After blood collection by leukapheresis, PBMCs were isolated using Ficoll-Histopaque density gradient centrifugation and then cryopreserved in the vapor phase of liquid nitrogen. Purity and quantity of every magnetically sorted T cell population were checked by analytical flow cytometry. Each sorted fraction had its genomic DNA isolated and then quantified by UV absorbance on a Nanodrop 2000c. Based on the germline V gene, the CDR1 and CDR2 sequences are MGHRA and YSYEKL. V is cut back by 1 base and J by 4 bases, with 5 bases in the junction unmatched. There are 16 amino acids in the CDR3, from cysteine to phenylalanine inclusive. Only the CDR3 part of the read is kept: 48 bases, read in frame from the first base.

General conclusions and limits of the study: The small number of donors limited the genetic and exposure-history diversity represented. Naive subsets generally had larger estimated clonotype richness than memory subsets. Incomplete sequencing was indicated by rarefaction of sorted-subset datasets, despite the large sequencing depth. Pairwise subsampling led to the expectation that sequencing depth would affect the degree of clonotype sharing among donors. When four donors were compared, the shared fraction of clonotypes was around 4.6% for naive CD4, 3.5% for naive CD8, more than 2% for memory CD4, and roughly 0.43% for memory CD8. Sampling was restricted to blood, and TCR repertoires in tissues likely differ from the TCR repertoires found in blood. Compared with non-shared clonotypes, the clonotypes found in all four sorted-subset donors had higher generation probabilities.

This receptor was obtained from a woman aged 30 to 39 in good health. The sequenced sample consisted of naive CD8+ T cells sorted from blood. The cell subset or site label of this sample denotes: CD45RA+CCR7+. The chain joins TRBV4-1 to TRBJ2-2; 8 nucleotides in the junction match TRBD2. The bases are TGCGCCAGCAGCCAAGTGAGGCTAGCGGGCACCGGGGAGCTGTTTTTT. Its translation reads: CASSQVRLAGTGELFF.